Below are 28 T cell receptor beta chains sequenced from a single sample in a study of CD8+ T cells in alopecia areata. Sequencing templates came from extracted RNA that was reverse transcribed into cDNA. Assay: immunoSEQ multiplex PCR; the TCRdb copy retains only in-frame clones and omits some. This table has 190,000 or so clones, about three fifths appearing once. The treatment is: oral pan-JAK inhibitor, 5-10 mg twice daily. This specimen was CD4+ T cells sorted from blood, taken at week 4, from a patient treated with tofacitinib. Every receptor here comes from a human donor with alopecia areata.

CDR3 nucleotide sequence: TGTGCCAGCAGCCCCCTAGCGGGGGGTTACACAGATACGCAGTATTTT. Encoded protein: CASSPLAGGYTDTQYF. The chain recombines TRBV5-4 with TRBJ2-3; 11 positions match TRBD2. Unmatched junction bases numbered 6, after V lost 4 bases and J lost 2 bases. The CDR3 covers 16 residues. Germline-derived CDR1 and CDR2 are SGHNT and YYREEE (reference sequence). Variable domain in full (rest from reference TRBV5-4 and TRBJ2-3): ETGVTQSPTHLIKTRGQQVTLRCSSQSGHNTVSWYQQALGQGPQFIFQYYREEENGRGNFPPRFSGLQFPNYSSELNVNALELDDSALYLCASSPLAGGYTDTQYFGPGTRLTVL.

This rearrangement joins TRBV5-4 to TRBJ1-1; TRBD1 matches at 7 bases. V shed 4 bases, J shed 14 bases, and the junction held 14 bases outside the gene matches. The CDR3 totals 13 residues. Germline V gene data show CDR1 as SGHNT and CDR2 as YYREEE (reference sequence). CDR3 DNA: TGTGCCAGCAGCCCTCGGGGACAGCCTTTAGGGTTCTTT. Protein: CASSPRGQPLGFF.

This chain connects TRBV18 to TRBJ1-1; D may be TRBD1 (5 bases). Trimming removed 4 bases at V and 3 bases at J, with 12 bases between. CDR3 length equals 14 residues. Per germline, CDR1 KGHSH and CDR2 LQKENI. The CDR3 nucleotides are TGTGCCAGCTCACTCGACAGTCGGTACACTGAAGCTTTCTTT. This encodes CASSLDSRYTEAFF.

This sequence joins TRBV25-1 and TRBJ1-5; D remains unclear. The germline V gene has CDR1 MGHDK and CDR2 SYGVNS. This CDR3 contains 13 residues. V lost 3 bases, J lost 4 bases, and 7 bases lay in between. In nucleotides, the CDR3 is TGTGCCAGCAGTGATAGAGATAATCAGCCCCAGCATTTT. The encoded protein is CASSDRDNQPQHF.

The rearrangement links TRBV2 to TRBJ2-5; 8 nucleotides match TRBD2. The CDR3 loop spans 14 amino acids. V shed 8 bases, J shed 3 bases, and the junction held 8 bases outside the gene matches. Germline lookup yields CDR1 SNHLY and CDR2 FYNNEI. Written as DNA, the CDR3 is TGTGCCAGCGAGGGGTTACTAGCGGAAGAGACCCAGTACTTC. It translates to CASEGLLAEETQYF.

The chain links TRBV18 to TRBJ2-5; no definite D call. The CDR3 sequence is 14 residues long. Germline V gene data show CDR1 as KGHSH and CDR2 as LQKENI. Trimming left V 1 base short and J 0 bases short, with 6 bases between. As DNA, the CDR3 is TGTGCCAGCTCACCACGAATGGACCAAGAGACCCAGTACTTC. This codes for CASSPRMDQETQYF.

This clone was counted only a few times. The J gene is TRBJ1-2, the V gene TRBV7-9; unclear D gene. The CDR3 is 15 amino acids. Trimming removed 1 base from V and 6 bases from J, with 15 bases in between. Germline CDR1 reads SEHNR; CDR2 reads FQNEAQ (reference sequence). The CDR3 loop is CASSLGVSGEDGYTF. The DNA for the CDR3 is TGTGCCAGCAGCTTAGGGGTATCTGGGGAGGATGGCTACACCTTC. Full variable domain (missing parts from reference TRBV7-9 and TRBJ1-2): DTGVSQNPRHKITKRGQNVTFRCDPISEHNRLYWYRQTLGQGPEFLTYFQNEAQLEKSRLLSDRFSAERPKGSFSTLEIQRTEQGDSAMYLCASSLGVSGEDGYTFGSGTRLTVV.

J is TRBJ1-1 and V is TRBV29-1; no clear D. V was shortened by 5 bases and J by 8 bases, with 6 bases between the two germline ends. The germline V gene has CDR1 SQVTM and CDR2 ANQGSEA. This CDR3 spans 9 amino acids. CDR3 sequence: CSVPVEAFF. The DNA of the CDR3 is TGCAGCGTTCCTGTCGAAGCTTTCTTT.

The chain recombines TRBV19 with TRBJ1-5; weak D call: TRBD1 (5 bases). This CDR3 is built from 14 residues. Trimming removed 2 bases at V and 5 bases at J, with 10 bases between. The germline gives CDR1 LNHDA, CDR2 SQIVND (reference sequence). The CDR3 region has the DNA TGTGCCAGTAGTATACAGGGCCGATATCAGCCCCAGCATTTT. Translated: CASSIQGRYQPQHF. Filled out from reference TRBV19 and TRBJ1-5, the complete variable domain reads DGGITQSPKYLFRKEGQNVTLSCEQNLNHDAMYWYRQDPGQGLRLIYYSQIVNDFQKGDIAEGYSVSREKKESFPLTVTSAQKNPTAFYLCASSIQGRYQPQHFGDGTRLSIL.

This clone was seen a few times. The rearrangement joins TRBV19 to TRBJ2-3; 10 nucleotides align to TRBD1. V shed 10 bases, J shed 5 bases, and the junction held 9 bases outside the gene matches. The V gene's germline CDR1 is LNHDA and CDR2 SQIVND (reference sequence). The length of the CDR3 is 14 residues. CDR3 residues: CATRDRGFEDTQYF. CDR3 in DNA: TGTGCCACCCGGGACAGGGGATTCGAAGATACGCAGTATTTT.

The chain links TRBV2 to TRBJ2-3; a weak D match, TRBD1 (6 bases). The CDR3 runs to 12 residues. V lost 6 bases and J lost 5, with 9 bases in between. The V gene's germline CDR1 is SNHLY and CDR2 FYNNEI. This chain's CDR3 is CASRNREDTQYF. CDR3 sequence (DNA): TGTGCCAGCAGGAACAGGGAAGATACGCAGTATTTT.

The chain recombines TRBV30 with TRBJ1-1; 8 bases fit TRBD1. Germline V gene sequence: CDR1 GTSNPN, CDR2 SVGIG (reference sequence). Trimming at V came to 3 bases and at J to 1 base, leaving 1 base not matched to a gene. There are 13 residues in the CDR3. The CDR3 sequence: CAWRDRANTEAFF. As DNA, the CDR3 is TGTGCCTGGAGGGACAGGGCGAACACTGAAGCTTTCTTT.

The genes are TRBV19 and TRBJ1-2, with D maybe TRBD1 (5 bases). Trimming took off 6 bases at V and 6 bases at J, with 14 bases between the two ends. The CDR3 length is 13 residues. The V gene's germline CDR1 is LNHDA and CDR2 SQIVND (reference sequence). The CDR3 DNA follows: TGTGCCAGTAGGTTGTTGGGGGAGGATGGCTACACCTTC. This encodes CASRLLGEDGYTF.

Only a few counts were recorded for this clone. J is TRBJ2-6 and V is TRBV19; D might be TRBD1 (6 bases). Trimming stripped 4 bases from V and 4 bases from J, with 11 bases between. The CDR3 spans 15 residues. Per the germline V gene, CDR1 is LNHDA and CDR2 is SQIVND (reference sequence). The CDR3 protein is CASSTQGSGANVLTF. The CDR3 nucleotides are TGTGCCAGTAGTACGCAGGGGTCCGGGGCCAACGTCCTGACTTTC.

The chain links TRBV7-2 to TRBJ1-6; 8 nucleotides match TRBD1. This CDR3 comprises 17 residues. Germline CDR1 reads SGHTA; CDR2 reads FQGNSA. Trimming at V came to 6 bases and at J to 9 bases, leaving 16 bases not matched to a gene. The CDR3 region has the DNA TGTGCCAGCAGTTTTATTCTACAGGGGGTTATTCCTTCACCCCTCCACTTT. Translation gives CASSFILQGVIPSPLHF. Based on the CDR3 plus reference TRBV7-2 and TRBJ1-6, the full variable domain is GAGVSQSPSNKVTEKGKDVELRCDPISGHTALYWYRQSLGQGLEFLIYFQGNSAPDKSGLPSDRFSAERTGGSVSTLTIQRTQQEDSAVYLCASSFILQGVIPSPLHFGNGTRLTVT.

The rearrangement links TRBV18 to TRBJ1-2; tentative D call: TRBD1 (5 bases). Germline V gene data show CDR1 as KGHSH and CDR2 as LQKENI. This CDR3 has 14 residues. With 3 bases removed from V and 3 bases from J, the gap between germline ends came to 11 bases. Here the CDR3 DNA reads TGTGCCAGCTCACCGGACACGGGTGACTATGGCTACACCTTC. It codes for CASSPDTGDYGYTF.

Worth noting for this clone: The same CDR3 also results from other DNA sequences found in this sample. Here the CDR3 reads CASSLVETQYF. In DNA form, the CDR3 reads TGTGCCAGCAGCTTAGTAGAGACCCAGTACTTC. The chain has TRBV7-2 and TRBJ2-5; D call uncertain. CDR1 is SGHTA and CDR2 is FQGNSA in the germline V gene. The ends were cut back, 1 base at V and 4 bases at J, with 1 base in the middle. This CDR3 has 11 amino acids.

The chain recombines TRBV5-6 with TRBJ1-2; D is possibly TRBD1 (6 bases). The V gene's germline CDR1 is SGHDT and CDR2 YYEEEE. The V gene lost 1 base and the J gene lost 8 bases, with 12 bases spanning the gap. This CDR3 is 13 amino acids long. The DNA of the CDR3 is TGTGCCAGCAGCTTGCAAGGGGGTAGCGGCTACACCTTC. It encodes CASSLQGGSGYTF.

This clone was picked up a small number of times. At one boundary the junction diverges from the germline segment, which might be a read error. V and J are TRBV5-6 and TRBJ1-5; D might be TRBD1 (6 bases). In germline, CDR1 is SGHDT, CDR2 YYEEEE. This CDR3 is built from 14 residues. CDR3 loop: CASSRDRNNQPQHF. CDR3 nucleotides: TGTGCCAGCAGTCGAGACAGGAACAATCAACCCCAGCATTTT. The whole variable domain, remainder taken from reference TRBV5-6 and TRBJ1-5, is DAGVTQSPTHLIKTRGQQVTLRCSPKSGHDTVSWYQQALGQGPQFIFQYYEEEERQRGNFPDRFSGHQFPNYSSELNVNALLLGDSALYLCASSRDRNNQPQHFGDGTRLSIL.

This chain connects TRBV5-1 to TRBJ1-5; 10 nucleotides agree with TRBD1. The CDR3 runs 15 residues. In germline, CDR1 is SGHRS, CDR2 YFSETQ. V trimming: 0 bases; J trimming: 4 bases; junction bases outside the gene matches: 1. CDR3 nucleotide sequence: TGCGCCAGCAGCTTGGGACAGGGGGCGAATCAGCCCCAGCATTTT. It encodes CASSLGQGANQPQHF.

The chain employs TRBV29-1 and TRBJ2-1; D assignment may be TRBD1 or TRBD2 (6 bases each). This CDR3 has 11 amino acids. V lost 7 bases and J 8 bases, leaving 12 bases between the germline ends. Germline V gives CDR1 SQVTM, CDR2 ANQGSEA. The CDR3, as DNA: TGCAGCGGGGCTCGGGGGCATGAGCAGTTCTTC. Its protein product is CSGARGHEQFF.

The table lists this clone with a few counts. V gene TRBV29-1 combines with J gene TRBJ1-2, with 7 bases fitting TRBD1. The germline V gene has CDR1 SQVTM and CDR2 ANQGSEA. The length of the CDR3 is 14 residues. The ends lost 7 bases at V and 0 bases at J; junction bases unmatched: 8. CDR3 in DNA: TGCAGCGGTGGCCAGGGGGGGGCTAACTATGGCTACACCTTC. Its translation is CSGGQGGANYGYTF.

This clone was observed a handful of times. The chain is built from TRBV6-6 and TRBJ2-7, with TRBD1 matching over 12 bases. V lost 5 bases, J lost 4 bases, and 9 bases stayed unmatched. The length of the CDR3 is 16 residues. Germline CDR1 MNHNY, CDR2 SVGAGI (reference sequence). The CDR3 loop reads CASSPRDRGHRYEQYF. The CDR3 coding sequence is TGTGCCAGCAGTCCCCGGGACAGGGGGCATAGATACGAGCAGTACTTC.

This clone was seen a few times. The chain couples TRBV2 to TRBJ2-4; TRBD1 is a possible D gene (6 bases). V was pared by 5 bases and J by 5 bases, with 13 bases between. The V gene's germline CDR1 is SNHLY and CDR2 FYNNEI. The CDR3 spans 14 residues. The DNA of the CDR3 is TGTGCCAGCAGTCCAAACAGGGACCAAAACATTCAGTACTTC. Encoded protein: CASSPNRDQNIQYF.

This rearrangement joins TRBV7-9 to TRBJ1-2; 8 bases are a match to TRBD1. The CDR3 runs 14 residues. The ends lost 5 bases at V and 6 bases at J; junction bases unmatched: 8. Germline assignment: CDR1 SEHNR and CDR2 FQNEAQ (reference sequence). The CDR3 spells CASSRRGPSHGYTF. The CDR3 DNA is TGTGCCAGCAGCCGCAGGGGGCCCTCTCATGGCTACACCTTC.

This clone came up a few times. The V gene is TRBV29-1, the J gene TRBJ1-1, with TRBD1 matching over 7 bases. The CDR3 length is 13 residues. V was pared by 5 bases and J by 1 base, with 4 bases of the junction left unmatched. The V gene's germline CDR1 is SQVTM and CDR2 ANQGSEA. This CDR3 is CSVKGTANTEAFF. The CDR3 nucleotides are TGCAGCGTTAAAGGGACAGCGAACACTGAAGCTTTCTTT.

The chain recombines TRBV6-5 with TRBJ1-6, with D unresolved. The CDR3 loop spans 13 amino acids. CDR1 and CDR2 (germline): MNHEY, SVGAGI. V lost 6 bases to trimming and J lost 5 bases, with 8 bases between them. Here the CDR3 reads CASRAAHNSPLHF. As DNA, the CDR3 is TGTGCCAGCAGGGCGGCTCATAATTCACCCCTCCACTTT.

The CDR3 nucleotides read TGTGCCAGCTCACCAGCTGGACAGGGGGCCGCTGAAGCTTTCTTT. Its translation: CASSPAGQGAAEAFF. The chain couples TRBV18 to TRBJ1-1; 11 bases map to TRBD1. The length of the CDR3 is 15 residues. Germline V CDR1 and CDR2: KGHSH, LQKENI. J lost 6 bases, V lost 2 bases, and 5 bases had no gene match. Full variable domain (rest looked up from reference TRBV18 and TRBJ1-1): NAGVMQNPRHLVRRRGQEARLRCSPMKGHSHVYWYRQLPEEGLKFMVYLQKENIIDESGMPKERFSAEFPKEGPSILRIQQVVRGDSAAYFCASSPAGQGAAEAFFGQGTRLTVV.